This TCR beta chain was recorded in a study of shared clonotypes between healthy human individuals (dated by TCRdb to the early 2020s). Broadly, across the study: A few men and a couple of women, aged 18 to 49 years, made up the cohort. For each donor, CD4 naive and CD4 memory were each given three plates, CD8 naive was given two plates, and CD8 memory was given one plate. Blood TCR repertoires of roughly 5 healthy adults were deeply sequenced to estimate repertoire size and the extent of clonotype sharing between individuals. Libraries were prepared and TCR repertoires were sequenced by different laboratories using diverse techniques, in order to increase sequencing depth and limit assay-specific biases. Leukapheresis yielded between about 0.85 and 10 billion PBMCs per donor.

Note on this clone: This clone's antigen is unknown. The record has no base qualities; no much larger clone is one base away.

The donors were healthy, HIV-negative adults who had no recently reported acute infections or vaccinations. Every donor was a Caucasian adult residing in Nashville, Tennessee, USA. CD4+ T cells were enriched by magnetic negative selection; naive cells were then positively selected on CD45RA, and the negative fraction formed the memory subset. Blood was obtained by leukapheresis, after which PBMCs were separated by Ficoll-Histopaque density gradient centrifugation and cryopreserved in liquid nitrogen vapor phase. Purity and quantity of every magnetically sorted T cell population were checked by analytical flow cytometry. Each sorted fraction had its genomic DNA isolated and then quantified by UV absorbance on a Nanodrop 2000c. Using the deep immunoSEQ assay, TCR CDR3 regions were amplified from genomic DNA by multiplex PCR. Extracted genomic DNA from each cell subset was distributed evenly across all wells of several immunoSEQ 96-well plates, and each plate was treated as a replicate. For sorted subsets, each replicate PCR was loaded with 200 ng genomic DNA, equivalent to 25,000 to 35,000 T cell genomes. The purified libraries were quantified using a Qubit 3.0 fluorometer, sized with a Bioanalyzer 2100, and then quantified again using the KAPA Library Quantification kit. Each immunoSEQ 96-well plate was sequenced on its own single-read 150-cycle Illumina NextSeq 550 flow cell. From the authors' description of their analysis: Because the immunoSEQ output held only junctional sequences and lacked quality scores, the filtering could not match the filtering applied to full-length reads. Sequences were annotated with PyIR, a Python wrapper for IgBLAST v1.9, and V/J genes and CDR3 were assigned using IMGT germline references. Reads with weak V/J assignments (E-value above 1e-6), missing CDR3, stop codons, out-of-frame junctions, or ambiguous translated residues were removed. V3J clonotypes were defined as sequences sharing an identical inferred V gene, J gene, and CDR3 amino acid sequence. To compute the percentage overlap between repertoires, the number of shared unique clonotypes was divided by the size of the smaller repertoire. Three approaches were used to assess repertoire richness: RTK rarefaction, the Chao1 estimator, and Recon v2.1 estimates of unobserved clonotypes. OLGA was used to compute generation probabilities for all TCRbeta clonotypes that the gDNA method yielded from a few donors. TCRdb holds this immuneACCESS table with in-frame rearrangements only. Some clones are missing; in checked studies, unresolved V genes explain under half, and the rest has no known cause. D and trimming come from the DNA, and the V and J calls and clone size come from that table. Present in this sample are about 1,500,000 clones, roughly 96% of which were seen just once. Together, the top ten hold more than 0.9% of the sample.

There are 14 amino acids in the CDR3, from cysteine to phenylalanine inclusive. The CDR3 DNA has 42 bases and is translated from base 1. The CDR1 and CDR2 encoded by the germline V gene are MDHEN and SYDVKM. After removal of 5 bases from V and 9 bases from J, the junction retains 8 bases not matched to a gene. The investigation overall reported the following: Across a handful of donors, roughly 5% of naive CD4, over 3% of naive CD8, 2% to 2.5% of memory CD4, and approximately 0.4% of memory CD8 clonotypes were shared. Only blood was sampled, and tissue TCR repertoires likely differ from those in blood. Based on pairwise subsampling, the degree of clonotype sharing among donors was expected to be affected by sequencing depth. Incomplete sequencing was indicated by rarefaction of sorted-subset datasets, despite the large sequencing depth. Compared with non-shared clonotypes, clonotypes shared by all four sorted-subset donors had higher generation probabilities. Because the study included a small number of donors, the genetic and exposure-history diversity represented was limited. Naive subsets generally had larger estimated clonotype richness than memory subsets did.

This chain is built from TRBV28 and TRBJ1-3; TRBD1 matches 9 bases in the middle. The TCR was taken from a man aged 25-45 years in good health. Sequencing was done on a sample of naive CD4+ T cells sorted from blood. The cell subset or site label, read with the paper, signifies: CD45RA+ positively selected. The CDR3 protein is CASSDRDREVTIYF. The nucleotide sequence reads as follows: TGTGCCAGCAGTGACCGGGACAGGGAAGTCACCATATATTTT.